This T cell receptor (delta chain) was retrieved from a study of gamma-delta T cells after stem cell transplantation. TCRdb reanalyzed the RT-PCR reads using CATT. The data show over 7,000 delta-chain clones, about 14% seen once. CDR1 and CDR2 from the germline V gene are GEAIGNYY and EKD. Germline trimming cut 3 bases from V and 4 bases from J; bases unmatched to any gene: 2. This CDR3 contains 14 residues. The chain employs TRDV2 and TRDJ2; 9 positions match TRDD3. Sequenced sample: gamma-delta T cells. This TCR was sampled from a human donor. It is not recorded whose cells these are; they may come from a transplant donor. The CDR3 region has the DNA TGTGCCTGTGACTACTGGGGGACGACAGCACAACTCTTCTTT. This gives the protein CACDYWGTTAQLFF.